These 12 T cell receptor beta chains share one sample of origin, sequenced in a study of T cell repertoires in cytomegalovirus infection. TCRdb reanalysed the reads using MiXCR and keeps one entry per CDR3 protein. The top ten clones hold roughly 9.1% of a sample with 100,000 to 150,000 distinct CDR3 sequences, roughly 8.2% of them seen once. The sequencing sample was made of PBMCs. The receptor source for this set is a human donor in good health (CMV status not recorded). Some clones in this sample may be carry-over from other donors' samples.

This clonotype has at least ten counts. The gene calls are TRBV4-1 and TRBJ1-3; D is perhaps TRBD1 (6 bases). Per the germline V gene, CDR1 is MGHRA and CDR2 is YSYEKL. The CDR3 contains 14 residues. The V gene lost 4 bases and the J gene lost 4 bases, with 11 bases spanning the gap. The CDR3 sequence: CASSRAGAGNTIYF. CDR3 in DNA: TGCGCCAGCAGCCGCGCGGGGGCCGGAAACACCATATATTTT.

The sample holds many counts of this clonotype. The J gene is TRBJ1-2, the V gene TRBV7-2, with D unresolved. Trimming pared 5 bases from V and 7 bases from J, leaving 23 bases between. Germline CDR1 is SGHTA and CDR2 is FQGNSA. There are 16 residues in the CDR3. CDR3 nucleotide sequence: TGTGCCAGCAGCCAATCCGGGCAAACGGGGTCCCGTGGCTACACCTTC. It yields the protein CASSQSGQTGSRGYTF.

The CDR3, as DNA: TGTGCCAGCAGTGACGGGGGGGCGGACGGCTACACCTTC. Encoded protein: CASSDGGADGYTF. The chain carries TRBV6-5 and TRBJ1-2; tentative D call: TRBD1 (6 bases). The germline CDR1 and CDR2 sequences are MNHEY and SVGAGI. This CDR3 is built from 13 residues. The V end was cut by 5 bases, the J end by 8 bases, with 15 bases between.

In its sample, this clonotype was seen many times. This sequence joins TRBV20-1 and TRBJ2-1; TRBD2 aligns across 10 bases. The CDR3 is 15 amino acids. Germline loops: CDR1 DFQATT, CDR2 SNEGSKA (reference sequence). The ends lost 3 bases at V and 3 bases at J; junction bases unmatched: 5. The CDR3 here is CSASPGLANYNEQFF. CDR3 sequence (DNA): TGCAGTGCTAGCCCGGGACTAGCGAACTACAATGAGCAGTTCTTC.

Ten or more counts support this clonotype. The chain joins TRBV4-1 to TRBJ2-7; 10 bases align to TRBD2. J gave up 6 bases and V 1 base, and 12 bases lay outside the gene matches. Looked up from germline, CDR1 is MGHRA and CDR2 is YSYEKL. CDR3 length: 17 residues. The CDR3 region is CASSQVGTSGVAVEQYF. CDR3 bases: TGCGCCAGCAGCCAAGTAGGAACTAGCGGGGTAGCGGTCGAGCAGTACTTC.

The rearrangement links TRBV5-1 to TRBJ1-5; no clear D. CDR3 length: 15 amino acids. V was clipped by 0 bases and J by 3 bases, with 10 bases between them. The germline gives CDR1 SGHRS, CDR2 YFSETQ. CDR3 region: CASSLAGQLNQPQHF. The CDR3 nucleotides are TGCGCCAGCAGCTTGGCCGGCCAGCTCAATCAGCCCCAGCATTTT.

This clonotype was detected ten times or more. The chain joins TRBV11-1 to TRBJ2-1; D not resolved. V lost 0 bases to trimming and J lost 9 bases, with 6 bases between them. The CDR3 length is 12 residues. Germline CDR1 is SGHAT and CDR2 is FQDESV (reference sequence). The CDR3 reads CASSLALREQFF. In DNA, the CDR3 is TGTGCCAGCAGCTTAGCGCTGCGTGAGCAGTTCTTC.

This clonotype has a count of ten or more. The chain uses TRBV29-1 and TRBJ2-1; 8 bases agree with TRBD1. J gave up 9 bases and V 8 bases, and 6 bases lay outside the gene matches. The CDR3 is 11 amino acids. CDR1 and CDR2 (germline): SQVTM, ANQGSEA. The CDR3 coding sequence is TGCAGCATTCCTGACAGGGGTGAGCAGTTCTTC. Translated, it gives CSIPDRGEQFF.

This clonotype was recorded at least ten times. The gene calls are TRBV28 and TRBJ1-2; tentatively, D is TRBD1 (5 bases). Germline V CDR1 and CDR2: MDHEN, SYDVKM. This CDR3 comprises 12 residues. V shed 10 bases and J shed 2 bases, with 11 bases lying between them. The chain's CDR3 is CAILGVNYGYTF. The CDR3 DNA reads as TGTGCCATCCTAGGGGTAAACTATGGCTACACCTTC.

This clonotype was observed many times. The chain couples TRBV20-1 to TRBJ1-5; D is ambiguous. The CDR3 is 14 residues long. The V gene lost 0 bases and the J gene lost 0 bases, with 6 bases spanning the gap. Germline lookup yields CDR1 DFQATT and CDR2 SNEGSKA (reference sequence). The CDR3 sequence: CSARDLISNQPQHF. The CDR3 DNA reads as TGCAGTGCTAGAGATCTCATTAGCAATCAGCCCCAGCATTTT.

This clonotype has ten or more counts. The CDR3 DNA sequence: TGTGCCAGCAGCTCCTGGGCCCGTTCCGTAGAGACCCAGTACTTC. Amino acids: CASSSWARSVETQYF. The gene calls are TRBV7-2 and TRBJ2-5; D is unresolved. V was trimmed by 4 bases and J by 4 bases, leaving 16 bases between them. CDR1 is SGHTA, CDR2 FQGNSA, per germline. The CDR3 is made up of 15 amino acids.

As concerns this clonotype: The junction and the germline gene differ at one end; a read error may be behind it. The chain links TRBV6-2 or TRBV6-3 to TRBJ2-5; D tentatively reads TRBD1 or TRBD2 (5 bases each). The CDR3 extends over 12 amino acids. Germline assignment: CDR1 MNHEY and CDR2 SVGEGT. CDR3 in DNA: TGTGCCAGCAGTTTACTCGGGACCCCCCCGGACTTC. It specifies CASSLLGTPPDF.